The T cell receptor (beta chain) under discussion was sequenced for a study of CD8+ T cells in alopecia areata. This clone was observed a single time. Indicated treatment: oral pan-JAK inhibitor, 5-10 mg twice daily. Following extraction, RNA underwent reverse transcription to cDNA, which served as the sequencing template. Method: immunoSEQ multiplex PCR; TCRdb's copy keeps in-frame clones and lacks some. The sample consists of about 210,000 clones, roughly 40% of them appearing once. Material: CD4+ T cells sorted from blood, obtained at roughly week 38, from a patient treated with tofacitinib. The sequence derives from a human donor with alopecia areata.

The CDR3 loop reads CASSPPVTPKETQYF. DNA for the CDR3: TGTGCCAGCTCACCACCGGTAACCCCTAAAGAGACCCAGTACTTC. This sequence joins TRBV18 and TRBJ2-5; D not certain. Trimming shortened V by 0 bases and J by 3 bases, and 11 bases separated the two germline ends. Germline CDR1 KGHSH, CDR2 LQKENI. There are 15 residues in the CDR3.